The 13 T cell receptor beta chains below all came from one sample that was sequenced in a study of cytomegalovirus exposure and HLA in healthy donors. In the PCR, 60 Vbeta and 13 Jbeta primers were used. Only in-frame clones appear in the TCRdb table, and some are missing; sequencing was by immunoSEQ multiplex PCR. The sample lists 160,000 or so clones; over 60% were seen once. The sequencing sample was made of PBMCs. These receptors were collected from a woman aged 25 to 45 in good health and CMV-seronegative.

The J gene is TRBJ1-2, the V gene TRBV19, with a weak D call TRBD1 (5 bases). The CDR3 spans 14 residues. CDR1 LNHDA and CDR2 SQIVND come from the germline V gene (reference sequence). V was trimmed by 8 bases and J by 7 bases, leaving 20 bases between them. In DNA form, the CDR3 reads TGTGCCAGTTTCCAGCAAGGGGATTATTTTGGCTACACCTTC. Amino acids: CASFQQGDYFGYTF.

The gene calls are TRBV28 and TRBJ2-2; no firm D call. The V gene lost 7 bases and the J gene lost 5 bases, with 11 bases spanning the gap. The length of the CDR3 is 13 residues. The germline CDR1 and CDR2 sequences are MDHEN and SYDVKM. CDR3 amino acids: CASTPRQTGELFF. CDR3 in DNA: TGTGCCAGCACCCCTAGGCAGACCGGGGAGCTGTTTTTT.

This clone was found once. The gene calls are TRBV15 and TRBJ2-7, with 9 bases matching TRBD2. The CDR3 is 14 amino acids. V shed 1 base, J shed 7 bases, and the junction held 5 bases outside the gene matches. The germline V gene encodes CDR1 LNHNV and CDR2 YYDKDF (reference sequence). The CDR3 region has the DNA TGTGCCACCAGCAGAGGGGGACTAGCAGCTGAGCAGTACTTC. Translation gives CATSRGGLAAEQYF.

Only a few counts were recorded for this clone. The CDR3 spells CASSSLTGGDEQFF. In DNA, the CDR3 is TGCGCCAGCAGCAGCCTGACAGGGGGTGATGAGCAGTTCTTC. The rearrangement uses TRBV5-1 and TRBJ2-1; 9 bases line up with TRBD1. Germline V gene sequence: CDR1 SGHRS, CDR2 YFSETQ. After removal of 4 bases from V and 8 bases from J, the junction contained 7 bases not matched to a gene. The CDR3 runs 14 residues.

This clone has only a few counts. The rearrangement links TRBV15 to TRBJ2-7; maybe TRBD1 (6 bases). CDR3 size: 15 residues. CDR1 is LNHNV, CDR2 YYDKDF, per germline (reference sequence). V was shortened by 0 bases and J by 2 bases, with 11 bases between the two germline ends. In DNA form, the CDR3 reads TGTGCCACCAGCAGAGACCCGGGACACACCTACGAGCAGTACTTC. The encoded protein is CATSRDPGHTYEQYF.

V usage is TRBV5-1 and J usage is TRBJ2-7, with a possible D match to TRBD1 (5 bases). Germline CDR1 and CDR2: SGHRS and YFSETQ. V lost 1 base to trimming and J lost 2 bases, with 10 bases between them. The CDR3 extends over 14 amino acids. Here the CDR3 DNA reads TGCGCCAGCAGCTTGTATCAGGGCGCCTACGAGCAGTACTTC. Protein product: CASSLYQGAYEQYF.

CDR3 DNA sequence: TGCAGCGTTGAGGGCAGTGGCAGGGAGGGGGACTATGGCTACACCTTC. Protein sequence: CSVEGSGREGDYGYTF. This chain uses TRBV29-1 with TRBJ1-2; D might be TRBD1 (6 bases). V was clipped by 3 bases and J by 3 bases, with 20 bases between them. In germline, CDR1 is SQVTM, CDR2 ANQGSEA. CDR3 length equals 16 residues.

The rearrangement joins TRBV4-2 to TRBJ1-4; 7 positions agree with TRBD1. The CDR3 consists of 17 residues. Germline V gene sequence: CDR1 LGHNA, CDR2 YNFKEQ. J gave up 0 bases and V 0 bases, and 4 bases lay outside the gene matches. The CDR3 protein is CASSQDPGGSTNEKLFF. The CDR3 coding sequence is TGTGCCAGCAGCCAAGATCCAGGGGGTTCAACTAATGAAAAACTGTTTTTT.

This rearrangement joins TRBV2 to TRBJ2-2; TRBD1 matches at 10 bases. Germline V gives CDR1 SNHLY, CDR2 FYNNEI. J lost 3 bases, V lost 5 bases, and 3 bases had no gene match. CDR3 size: 15 residues. CDR3 loop: CASSTGTGDTGELFF. The CDR3 DNA reads as TGTGCCAGCAGTACCGGGACAGGGGACACCGGGGAGCTGTTTTTT.

This clone was recorded once. The chain combines TRBV28 with TRBJ1-3; D is perhaps TRBD1 (6 bases). Germline CDR1 MDHEN, CDR2 SYDVKM. Trimming took off 6 bases at V and 0 bases at J, with 12 bases between the two ends. This CDR3 spans 15 amino acids. CDR3 sequence reads: CASRTQGRSGNTIYF. The CDR3 bases are TGTGCCAGCAGAACACAGGGACGCTCTGGAAACACCATATATTTT.

The chain recombines TRBV28 with TRBJ1-1; D unresolved. Trimming took off 5 bases at V and 4 bases at J, with 11 bases between the two ends. CDR3 size: 13 residues. The germline V gene has CDR1 MDHEN and CDR2 SYDVKM. In DNA form, the CDR3 reads TGTGCCAGCAGTCCACACCTCAGCACTGAAGCTTTCTTT. This codes for CASSPHLSTEAFF.

The V and J genes are TRBV7-8 and TRBJ2-7, with 13 bases identical to TRBD2. Per the germline V gene, CDR1 is SGHVS and CDR2 is FQNEAQ. The CDR3 runs to 15 residues. V gave up 5 bases and J gave up 4 bases; unmatched junction bases: 5. CDR3 loop: CASSPTSGRRYEQYF. The DNA for the CDR3 is TGTGCCAGCAGCCCGACTAGCGGGAGGCGGTACGAGCAGTACTTC. The whole variable domain, remainder taken from reference TRBV7-8 and TRBJ2-7, is GAGVSQSPRYKVAKRGQDVALRCDPISGHVSLFWYQQALGQGPEFLTYFQNEAQLDKSGLPSDRFFAERPEGSVSTLKIQRTQQEDSAVYLCASSPTSGRRYEQYFGPGTRLTVT.

V and J are TRBV4-2 and TRBJ1-2; possible D gene TRBD1, 6 bases. The germline V gene encodes CDR1 LGHNA and CDR2 YNFKEQ. Trimming took 0 bases from V and 3 from J, leaving 8 bases between them. The length of the CDR3 is 14 residues. The CDR3 DNA is TGTGCCAGCAGCCAAGAAGGACAGCACTATGGCTACACCTTC. As protein: CASSQEGQHYGYTF.